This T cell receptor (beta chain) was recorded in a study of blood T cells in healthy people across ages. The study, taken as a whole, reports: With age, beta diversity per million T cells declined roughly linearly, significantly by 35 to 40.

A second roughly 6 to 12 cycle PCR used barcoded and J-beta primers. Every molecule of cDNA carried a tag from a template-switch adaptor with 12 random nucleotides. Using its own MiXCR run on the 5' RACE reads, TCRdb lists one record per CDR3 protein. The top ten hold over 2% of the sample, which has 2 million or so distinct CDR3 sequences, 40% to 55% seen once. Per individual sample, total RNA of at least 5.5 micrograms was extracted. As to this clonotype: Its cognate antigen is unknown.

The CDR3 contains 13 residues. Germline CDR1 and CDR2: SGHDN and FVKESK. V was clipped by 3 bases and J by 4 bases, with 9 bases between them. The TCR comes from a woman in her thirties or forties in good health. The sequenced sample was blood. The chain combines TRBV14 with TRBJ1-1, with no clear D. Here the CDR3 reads CASSHFDRTEAFF. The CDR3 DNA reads TGTGCCAGCAGCCATTTCGACCGCACTGAAGCTTTCTTT.